What follows are 21 T cell receptor beta chains derived from one specimen sequenced in a study of cytomegalovirus exposure and HLA in healthy donors. Use of 60 Vbeta and 13 Jbeta primers characterized the PCR. The method was immunoSEQ multiplex PCR; TCRdb's version includes in-frame clones alone and lacks a portion of them. The sample lists about 140,000 clones, approximately 91% occurring once. Sequencing was performed on PBMCs. The origin of the receptors is a woman aged 40-49 years in good health and CMV-seronegative.

This sequence joins TRBV2 and TRBJ2-2, with 12 bases that match TRBD2. The CDR3 extends over 17 amino acids. V trimming: 5 bases; J trimming: 4 bases; junction bases outside the gene matches: 8. The germline gives CDR1 SNHLY, CDR2 FYNNEI. The CDR3 sequence: CASSTRLAGVRTGELFF. The CDR3 DNA sequence: TGTGCCAGCAGTACCCGACTAGCGGGAGTTCGCACCGGGGAGCTGTTTTTT.

This clone was picked up one time. This rearrangement joins TRBV15 to TRBJ1-2, with a tentative D call TRBD1 (5 bases). The CDR3 consists of 16 residues. V lost 0 bases and J 4 bases, leaving 15 bases between the germline ends. Per germline, CDR1 LNHNV and CDR2 YYDKDF (reference sequence). CDR3 sequence: CATSRDRQGIVYGYTF. Here the CDR3 DNA reads TGTGCCACCAGCAGAGATCGGCAGGGTATAGTCTATGGCTACACCTTC.

The J gene is TRBJ2-1, the V gene TRBV11-3; D unclear. CDR1 SGHNT and CDR2 YENEEA come from the germline V gene. V lost 8 bases, J lost 13 bases, and 21 bases lay in between. The CDR3 is 13 amino acids. CDR3 amino acids: CASRKVQGQTQFF. The DNA of the CDR3 is TGTGCCAGCCGGAAAGTACAAGGTCAGACTCAGTTCTTC.

The genes are TRBV5-1 and TRBJ2-2; TRBD1 might be the D (6 bases). Germline V gene sequence: CDR1 SGHRS, CDR2 YFSETQ. V lost 0 bases to trimming and J lost 0 bases, with 9 bases between them. The CDR3 loop spans 16 amino acids. This chain's CDR3 is CASSLGQGSNTGELFF. CDR3 DNA: TGCGCCAGCAGCTTGGGGCAGGGGTCGAACACCGGGGAGCTGTTTTTT.

This sequence joins TRBV10-1 and TRBJ2-5; the match to TRBD2 covers 7 bases. Germline loops: CDR1 WNHNN, CDR2 SYGVQD (reference sequence). Trimming took 4 bases from V and 5 from J; bases not matched to a gene: 7. This CDR3 region has 14 residues. CDR3 residues: CASSGGGSRETQYF. The CDR3, as DNA: TGCGCCAGCAGTGGAGGCGGGAGTCGTGAGACCCAGTACTTC.

The V gene is TRBV6-6, the J gene TRBJ1-2, with D maybe TRBD1 (5 bases). This CDR3 is 13 amino acids long. V shed 6 bases and J shed 2 bases, with 10 bases lying between them. CDR1 and CDR2 (germline): MNHNY, SVGAGI (reference sequence). The CDR3, as DNA: TGTGCCAGCAGCCCAAGACAGAACTATGGCTACACCTTC. Amino acids: CASSPRQNYGYTF.

The chain employs TRBV5-4 and TRBJ2-2; 10 bases are a match to TRBD2. Trimming cost V 4 bases and J 6 bases; bases outside gene matches: 6. The CDR3 has 15 amino acids. Germline-derived CDR1 and CDR2 are SGHNT and YYREEE (reference sequence). DNA of the CDR3: TGTGCCAGCAGCCAGGGCGGGACTAGCGCCGGGGAGCTGTTTTTT. Translated: CASSQGGTSAGELFF.

This clone was recorded once. This rearrangement joins TRBV4-2 to TRBJ2-7; 12 bases agree with TRBD2. V was clipped by 0 bases and J by 6 bases; unmatched bases: 6. The germline V gene has CDR1 LGHNA and CDR2 YNFKEQ. This CDR3 has 16 residues. The CDR3 sequence is CASSQETTSGSSEQYF. The CDR3 nucleotides are TGTGCCAGCAGCCAAGAAACGACTAGCGGGAGTAGCGAGCAGTACTTC.

V usage is TRBV6-6 and J usage is TRBJ1-4, with unresolved D. The CDR3 contains 14 residues. Germline CDR1 and CDR2: MNHNY and SVGAGI (reference sequence). V was pared by 2 bases and J by 7 bases, with 11 bases between. Here the CDR3 reads CASSYERQREKLFF. The DNA for the CDR3 is TGTGCCAGCAGTTACGAGAGGCAACGTGAAAAACTGTTTTTT.

DNA of the CDR3: TGTGCCAGCAGCTCCCCGGGAGGGGACAATGAGCAGTTCTTC. This encodes CASSSPGGDNEQFF. The chain joins TRBV7-9 to TRBJ2-1; TRBD2 aligns across 8 bases. The junction had 4 bases not matched to a gene; V was cut back by 4 bases and J by 5 bases. CDR3 size: 14 residues. Germline V gene sequence: CDR1 SEHNR, CDR2 FQNEAQ (reference sequence).

This chain joins TRBV2 and TRBJ1-2; D call uncertain. Germline loops: CDR1 SNHLY, CDR2 FYNNEI. Deletions cut 3 bases from V and 7 bases from J, with 9 bases between. CDR3 length: 12 amino acids. This CDR3 reads CASSDVLGGYTF. CDR3 bases: TGTGCCAGCAGTGACGTTCTAGGTGGCTACACCTTC. The full variable domain, in which reference TRBV2 and TRBJ1-2 provide the parts outside the CDR3, is EPEVTQTPSHQVTQMGQEVILRCVPISNHLYFYWYRQILGQKVEFLVSFYNNEISEKSEIFDDQFSVERPDGSNFTLKIRSTKLEDSAMYFCASSDVLGGYTFGSGTRLTVV.

This clone was seen only a few times. The V call is TRBV7-7, the J call TRBJ2-5; 9 bases agree with TRBD1. The germline gives CDR1 SSHAT, CDR2 FNYEAQ (reference sequence). J gave up 4 bases and V 4 bases, and 13 bases lay outside the gene matches. The CDR3 runs to 17 residues. The CDR3 region is CASSSMRGTGSRETQYF. CDR3 sequence (DNA): TGTGCCAGCAGCTCCATGAGGGGGACAGGGTCACGAGAGACCCAGTACTTC.

This clone was recorded a few times. The V gene is TRBV18, the J gene TRBJ2-7, with 7 bases identical to TRBD1. The CDR3 is 14 residues long. V lost 5 bases, J lost 2 bases, and 6 bases stayed unmatched. CDR1 is KGHSH and CDR2 is LQKENI in the germline V gene. CDR3 loop: CASSLRDSPYEQYF. The CDR3 nucleotides read TGTGCCAGCTCATTAAGGGACAGCCCCTACGAGCAGTACTTC.

J is TRBJ2-7 and V is TRBV4-1; TRBD2 aligns across 7 bases. J was trimmed by 3 bases and V by 0 bases; bases with no gene match: 8. The CDR3 sequence is 16 residues long. From germline, CDR1 is MGHRA and CDR2 YSYEKL. The CDR3 reads CASSQDRLADRYEQYF. CDR3 nucleotide sequence: TGCGCCAGCAGCCAAGATCGTCTAGCGGACCGCTACGAGCAGTACTTC.

The chain uses TRBV7-2 and TRBJ2-5, with a possible D match to TRBD1 (6 bases). CDR1 and CDR2 (germline): SGHTA, FQGNSA. The CDR3 contains 14 residues. With 3 bases removed from V and 2 bases from J, the gap between germline ends came to 10 bases. CDR3 loop: CASSFQGTQETQYF. DNA for the CDR3: TGTGCCAGCAGCTTCCAAGGGACACAAGAGACCCAGTACTTC.

The chain employs TRBV5-8 and TRBJ2-7, with TRBD2 identical over 15 bases. The germline gives CDR1 SGHTS, CDR2 YDEGEE. The CDR3 loop spans 18 amino acids. V dropped 0 bases and J dropped 6; count of bases not matched to a gene: 10. The CDR3 bases are TGTGCCAGCAGCTTGGAAGCAGGGGGACTAGCGGGAGGCGTCGAGCAGTACTTC. Translating it yields CASSLEAGGLAGGVEQYF.

V is TRBV7-8 and J is TRBJ2-2, with TRBD1 matching over 10 bases. The V gene's germline CDR1 is SGHVS and CDR2 FQNEAQ. Trimming took 0 bases from V and 2 from J; bases not matched to a gene: 15. The CDR3 sequence is 21 residues long. The CDR3 loop is CASSLARSLFDRGPNTGELFF. The CDR3 region has the DNA TGTGCCAGCAGCTTAGCTCGCTCCCTCTTCGACAGGGGGCCTAACACCGGGGAGCTGTTTTTT.

This clone turned up a few times. V and J are TRBV11-3 and TRBJ1-5; D is ambiguous. Germline assignment: CDR1 SGHNT and CDR2 YENEEA. This CDR3 region has 18 residues. V was pared by 0 bases and J by 3 bases, with 18 bases between. DNA for the CDR3: TGTGCCAGCAGCTTAGATGCGGGGTTTTGGGTTCACAATCAGCCCCAGCATTTT. This codes for CASSLDAGFWVHNQPQHF.

The chain carries TRBV15 and TRBJ2-7, with D perhaps matching TRBD2 (5 bases). V was clipped by 5 bases and J by 4 bases, with 18 bases between them. CDR3 length: 15 residues. Germline assignment: CDR1 LNHNV and CDR2 YYDKDF (reference sequence). The DNA for the CDR3 is TGTGCCACCAGCCCATACCGGGATAGCGTATACGAGCAGTACTTC. Protein product: CATSPYRDSVYEQYF. Full variable domain (rest looked up from reference TRBV15 and TRBJ2-7): DAMVIQNPRYQVTQFGKPVTLSCSQTLNHNVMYWYQQKSSQAPKLLFHYYDKDFNNEADTPDNFQSRRPNTSFCFLDIRSPGLGDTAMYLCATSPYRDSVYEQYFGPGTRLTVT.

V and J are TRBV15 and TRBJ1-1, with D hard to call. Between the trimmed V and J ends, which lost 0 bases and 6 bases, there was a span of 11 bases. Germline assignment: CDR1 LNHNV and CDR2 YYDKDF (reference sequence). The CDR3 has 14 amino acids. In DNA, the CDR3 is TGTGCCACCAGCAGAGATCGGGGAAGTGCTGAAGCTTTCTTT. It is translated as CATSRDRGSAEAFF.

The V call is TRBV21-1, the J call TRBJ1-2; whether TRBD1, the table's D call, matches the DNA was not checked. TRBV21-1 is noted as a pseudogene. The CDR3 covers 15 residues. CDR3 sequence: CASSFRDSRLNGYTF. CDR3 DNA sequence: TGTGCCAGCAGCTTCCGGGACAGTCGTCTGAATGGCTACACCTTC.